These 8 T cell receptor beta chains came from one sample sequenced in a study of beta chain features in type 1 diabetes. Since all of the isolated RNA was reverse transcribed, expressed TCRB transcripts were what got sequenced. This table comes from immunoSEQ multiplex PCR, and its TCRdb copy is limited to in-frame clones, with some not included. The data show about 360,000 clones, 10% to 15% seen once. The material sequenced was naive CD4+ T cells from blood. The receptor set was obtained from a man in his late teens or twenties in good health.

CDR3 residues: CASTYEGLAGEEQYF. In nucleotides, the CDR3 is TGTGCCAGCACTTATGAGGGGCTAGCGGGAGAGGAGCAGTACTTC. This sequence joins TRBV6-5 and TRBJ2-7; TRBD2 agrees at 10 bases. This CDR3 contains 15 residues. Per the germline V gene, CDR1 is MNHEY and CDR2 is SVGAGI. After removal of 7 bases from V and 7 bases from J, the junction contained 13 bases not matched to a gene.

This clone was seen only a few times. The chain is built from TRBV4-3 and TRBJ2-7; 7 bases match TRBD2. Trimming removed 4 bases from V and 6 bases from J; junction bases left unmatched: 6. The CDR3 sequence is 13 residues long. Germline-derived CDR1 and CDR2 are LGHNA and YSLEER. For the CDR3, the DNA is TGCGCCAGCAGCCTGTTTACGGGGGGCGAGCAGTACTTC. It translates to CASSLFTGGEQYF.

The chain links TRBV5-1 to TRBJ1-6, with D possibly being TRBD1 (5 bases). Germline values: CDR1 SGHRS, CDR2 YFSETQ. Trimming took off 4 bases at V and 5 bases at J, with 16 bases between the two ends. The CDR3 extends over 16 amino acids. CDR3 sequence reads: CASSPWGTYNNSPLHF. The CDR3 bases are TGCGCCAGCAGCCCGTGGGGGACTTACAATAATTCACCCCTCCACTTT.

The rearrangement joins TRBV18 to TRBJ1-5; no definite D call. Trimming stripped 3 bases from V and 1 base from J, with 10 bases between. This CDR3 region has 15 residues. Looked up from germline, CDR1 is KGHSH and CDR2 is LQKENI. The CDR3 region has the DNA TGTGCCAGCTCACCTTCGTCGGGGAGCAATCAGCCCCAGCATTTT. Translation: CASSPSSGSNQPQHF.

The V gene is TRBV7-2, the J gene TRBJ1-2; TRBD1 agrees at 7 bases. V dropped 0 bases and J dropped 3; count of bases not matched to a gene: 7. Germline values: CDR1 SGHTA, CDR2 FQGNSA. This CDR3 is built from 16 residues. CDR3 DNA sequence: TGTGCCAGCAGCTTAGCGCTTCAAGGGGGCGACTATGGCTACACCTTC. Protein sequence: CASSLALQGGDYGYTF.

The chain is built from TRBV30 and TRBJ2-3, with 8 bases that match TRBD1. J lost 1 base, V lost 5 bases, and 2 bases had no gene match. Germline V gives CDR1 GTSNPN, CDR2 SVGIG (reference sequence). This CDR3 has 13 amino acids. CDR3 protein: CAWGQGGTDTQYF. CDR3 DNA: TGTGCCTGGGGACAGGGAGGCACAGATACGCAGTATTTT.

The V gene is TRBV6-1, the J gene TRBJ2-1; 8 nucleotides match TRBD2. The CDR3 totals 17 residues. V lost 3 bases, J lost 4 bases, and 11 bases stayed unmatched. Germline CDR1 is MNHNS and CDR2 is SASEGT. Written as DNA, the CDR3 is TGTGCCAGCAGTGAGGTCGGAGCGGGAGTTCGGTACAATGAGCAGTTCTTC. Translated: CASSEVGAGVRYNEQFF.

The rearrangement joins TRBV19 to TRBJ2-3; 8 nucleotides match TRBD1. The junction had 7 bases not matched to a gene; V was cut back by 6 bases and J by 2 bases. The germline V gene has CDR1 LNHDA and CDR2 SQIVND (reference sequence). The CDR3 totals 15 residues. The CDR3 sequence: CASSNGQGVTDTQYF. CDR3 DNA: TGTGCCAGTAGCAATGGACAGGGAGTCACAGATACGCAGTATTTT.